This TCR beta chain was identified during a study of cytomegalovirus exposure and HLA in healthy donors. Study observations and caveats: Usually a TCR sequence was rare, but some public TCRs were found in many donors. CMV antigen specificity was confirmed in vitro for three CMV-associated chains. Later analysis associated a missense DCLRE1C variant with TCR beta V- and J-gene trimming.

This CDR3 is built from 15 residues. Germline loops: CDR1 KGHSH, CDR2 LQKENI. V was trimmed by 3 bases and J by 0 bases, leaving 10 bases between them. This PCR relied on a set of 60 Vbeta primers and 13 Jbeta primers. Generated by immunoSEQ multiplex PCR, the TCRdb table keeps only in-frame clones and is missing some. There are over 75,000 clones in the sample, with 5.5% held by the top ten. Regarding this clone: Its specificity is unknown.

This TCR derives from a girl aged 5 to 17 in good health and CMV-seropositive. Specimen: PBMCs. The chain couples TRBV18 to TRBJ2-3; D is ambiguous. The DNA for the CDR3 is TGTGCCAGCTCACCGCCGAGTGATAGCACAGATACGCAGTATTTT. This gives the protein CASSPPSDSTDTQYF.